This T cell receptor (beta chain) was identified during a study of blood T cell repertoires in COVID-19. Clones were sequenced by immunoSEQ multiplex PCR, and TCRdb holds only the in-frame ones, with some missing. In the table there are some 300,000 clones, about 90% of which are singletons. In germline, CDR1 is SEHNR, CDR2 FQNEAQ (reference sequence). V shed 3 bases and J shed 8 bases, with 10 bases lying between them. The CDR3 totals 13 residues. V is TRBV7-9 and J is TRBJ1-4; weak D call: TRBD1 (6 bases). The TCR sequence derives from a woman aged 25 to 39 with COVID-19, enrolled during active disease. The source material was peripheral blood. CDR3 sequence (DNA): TGTGCCAGCAGCTTCATAAGGGGGGAAAAACTGTTTTTT. Its translation: CASSFIRGEKLFF. Filled out from reference TRBV7-9 and TRBJ1-4, the complete variable domain reads DTGVSQNPRHKITKRGQNVTFRCDPISEHNRLYWYRQTLGQGPEFLTYFQNEAQLEKSRLLSDRFSAERPKGSFSTLEIQRTEQGDSAMYLCASSFIRGEKLFFGSGTQLSVL.